This T cell receptor (beta chain) was recorded in a study of shared clonotypes between healthy human individuals. TCRdb keeps only in-frame clones here, not all; method: immunoSEQ multiplex PCR. The sample lists over 2 million clones; 85% to 95% were seen once. J gave up 0 bases and V 5 bases, and 7 bases lay outside the gene matches. The CDR3 is made up of 16 amino acids. Looked up from germline, CDR1 is MDHEN and CDR2 is SYDVKM. This clone was observed a single time. Antigen: not known. Notes on the study in general: Sampling covered nothing but blood. Tissue TCR repertoires likely differ from those found in blood.

The specimen sequenced was naive CD4+ T cells from PBMCs. Subset meaning: CD45RA+ positively selected. This TCR derives from a man younger than 30 in good health. Some clones in this sample may be carry-over from other donors' samples. The rearrangement links TRBV28 to TRBJ2-1; TRBD2 aligns across 7 bases. The CDR3 spells CASSQWGGSSYNEQFF. As DNA, the CDR3 is TGTGCCAGCAGTCAATGGGGCGGGAGCTCCTACAATGAGCAGTTCTTC.